This T cell receptor (beta chain) stems from a study of T cells after yellow fever vaccination (dated 2019 in TCRdb). With regard to the full study: Libraries from fractions with low cell numbers were prepared with the SMART-Seq v4 Ultra Low Input RNA kit. Blood samples were taken at several timepoints before and after primary and secondary immunization, and bulk PBMC replicates and cell subsets were isolated. To track T-cell clones before and after primary and booster YFV17D yellow fever vaccination, bulk TCR alpha and beta repertoires were sequenced longitudinally. The cohort comprised two healthy male donors, one aged 18 to 30 and one aged 30 to 39 years. The research as a whole found: After the booster, most clones that had expanded after primary vaccination were detected again (around 96% of CD4 and more than 85% of CD8), suggesting broad maintenance of memory. A small share of clonotypes was detected in both CD4 and CD8 compartments, with the overlap likely arising from convergent recombination. Because only a couple of donors were included in the study, the extent to which the findings can be generalized is limited. Computational filtering was needed because FACS-sorted repertoires could contain abundant contaminating clonotypes from the bulk population. The secondary T-cell response was found to be weaker but faster than the primary response, with a peak reached on day 5 rather than on day 15.

The CDR3 goes from the cysteine to the phenylalanine over 15 residues. Only the CDR3 DNA stays, 45 bases, in frame from base 1. Trimming at the junction amounts to 5 bases on V and 0 bases on J, and the germline ends lie 14 bases apart. CDR1 and CDR2, per the germline V gene (reference sequence), are DFQATT and SNEGSKA. In this sample, this clonotype turned up many times. There is no known antigen for this receptor. Base qualities are not recorded, but no much larger clone differs from it by a single base. The sequencing machine was an Illumina NovaSeq 6000. TCR cDNA was synthesized by 5'RACE template switching, which introduced a universal primer site and unique molecular identifiers. cDNA synthesis was primed from both the TCR alpha and TCR beta constant segments. Library amplification used two PCR steps, and the second PCR step added sample barcodes and sequencing adapters. Sequencing of libraries was performed on Illumina HiSeq 2500 (2x100 bp) or NovaSeq (2x150 bp). Processing in the source paper ran as follows. Reads were demultiplexed and collapsed into UMI consensus sequences with MIGEC, and V(D)J alignment was performed with MiXCR. Vaccine-responding clonotypes were defined with edgeR using replicate PBMC samples, requiring FDR below 0.01 and a log2 fold change above 5 up to day 15. CD4 or CD8 identity was assigned to each bulk clonotype according to whether the clonotype was present at higher abundance in the sequenced CD4 repertoire or the sequenced CD8 repertoire. In-frame beta chains were kept once TCRdb had trimmed the public reads at Q25 with fastp and called clones with MiXCR. Rows with one shared CDR3 protein collapse into an entry with the most common genes and DNA. TCRdb's processing, not the authors', yielded these V and J calls. The sample profile shows hundreds of thousands of distinct CDR3 sequences; around an eighth of them were found once. Clones ranked in the top ten supply roughly 3% of the sample.

The sample's treatment or condition label, in plain terms: live attenuated yellow fever vaccine strain. A standard Ficoll-Paque protocol was used to isolate PBMCs from peripheral blood. Dynabeads CD4 and CD8 positive selection kits were used to isolate CD4 and CD8 T-cell fractions. RNA was extracted with TriZol from bulk PBMCs, CD4 and CD8 fractions, and dextramer-positive and dextramer-negative fractions. The receptor was derived from a man between 18 and 29 years old who received the YFV17D yellow fever vaccine. The sequences come from CD4+ T cells sorted from PBMCs, collected 15 days after the yellow fever booster vaccination. The sequence is built from TRBV20-1 and TRBJ2-4, with no confident D gene call. The bases read TGCAGTGCTGGGCCCCAAGCGACAGCCAAAAACATTCAGTACTTC. The encoded protein is CSAGPQATAKNIQYF.